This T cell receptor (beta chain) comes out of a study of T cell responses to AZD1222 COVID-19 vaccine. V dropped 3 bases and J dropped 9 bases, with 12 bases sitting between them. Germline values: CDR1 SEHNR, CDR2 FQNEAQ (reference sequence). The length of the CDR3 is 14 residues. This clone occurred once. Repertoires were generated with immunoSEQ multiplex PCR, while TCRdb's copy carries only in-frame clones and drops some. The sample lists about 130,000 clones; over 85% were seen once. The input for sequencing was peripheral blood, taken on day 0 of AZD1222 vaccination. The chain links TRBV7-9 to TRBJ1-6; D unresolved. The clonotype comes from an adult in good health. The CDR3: CASSFEDSGSPLHF. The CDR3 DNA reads TGTGCCAGCAGCTTTGAGGACTCCGGTTCACCCCTCCACTTT.